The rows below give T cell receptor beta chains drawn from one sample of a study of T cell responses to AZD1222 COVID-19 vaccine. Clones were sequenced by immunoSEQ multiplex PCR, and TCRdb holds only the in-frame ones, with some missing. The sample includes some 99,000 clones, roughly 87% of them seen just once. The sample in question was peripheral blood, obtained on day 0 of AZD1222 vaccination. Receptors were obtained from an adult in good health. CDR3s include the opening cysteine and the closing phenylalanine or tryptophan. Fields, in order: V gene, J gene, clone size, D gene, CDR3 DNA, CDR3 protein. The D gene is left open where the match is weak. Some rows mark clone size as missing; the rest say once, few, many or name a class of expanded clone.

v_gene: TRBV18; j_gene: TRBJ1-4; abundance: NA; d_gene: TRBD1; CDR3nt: TGTGCCAGCTCACCCCAGACAGGGGCGCATGAAAAACTGTTTTTT; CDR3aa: CASSPQTGAHEKLFF
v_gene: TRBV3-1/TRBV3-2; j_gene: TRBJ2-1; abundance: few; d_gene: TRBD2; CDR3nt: TGTGCCAGCAGCTACGGGACTAGCGGGGACTACAATGAGCAGTTCTTC; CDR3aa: CASSYGTSGDYNEQFF
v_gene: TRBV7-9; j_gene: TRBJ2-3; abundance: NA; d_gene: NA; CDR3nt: TGTGCCAGCAGCTTGCACAGAAGCACAGATACGCAGTATTTT; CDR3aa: CASSLHRSTDTQYF
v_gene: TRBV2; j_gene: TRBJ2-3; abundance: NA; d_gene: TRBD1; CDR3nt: TGTGCCAGCACTGGGGTCGGACAGGGACCCACAGATACGCAGTATTTT; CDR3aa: CASTGVGQGPTDTQYF
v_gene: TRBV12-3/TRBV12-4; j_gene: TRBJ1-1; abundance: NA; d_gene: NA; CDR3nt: TGTGCCAGCAGTTTTGCCGGGGACACTGAAGCTTTCTTT; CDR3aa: CASSFAGDTEAFF
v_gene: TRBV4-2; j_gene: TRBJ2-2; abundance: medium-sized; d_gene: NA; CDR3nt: TGTGCCAGCAGCCAAGTGGCTACAGGCGATACCGGGGAGCTGTTTTTT; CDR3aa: CASSQVATGDTGELFF
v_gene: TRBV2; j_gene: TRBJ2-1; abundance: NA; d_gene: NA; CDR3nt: TGTGCCAGCAGTGCCTTACAGAATAATGAGCAGTTCTTC; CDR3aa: CASSALQNNEQFF
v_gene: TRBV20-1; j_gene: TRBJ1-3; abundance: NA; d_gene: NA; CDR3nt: TGCAGTGCTAGTCTGGGGACTTTCTCTGGAAACACCATATATTTT; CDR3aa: CSASLGTFSGNTIYF
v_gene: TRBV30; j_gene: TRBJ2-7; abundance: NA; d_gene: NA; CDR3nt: TGTGCCTGGAGGGAGGGTTGGTATGACGAGCAGTACTTC; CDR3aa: CAWREGWYDEQYF
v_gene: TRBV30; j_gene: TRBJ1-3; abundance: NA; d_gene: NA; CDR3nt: TGTGCCCTCGGACATCTCTCTGGAAACACCATATATTTT; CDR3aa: CALGHLSGNTIYF
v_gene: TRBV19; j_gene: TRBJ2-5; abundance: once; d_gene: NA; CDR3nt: TGTGCCAGTAGTGTCACTTATAGTGAGGGCCAGTACTTC; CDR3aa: CASSVTYSEGQYF
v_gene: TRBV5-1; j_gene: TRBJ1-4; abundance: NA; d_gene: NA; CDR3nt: TGCGCCAGCAGCTTAGGATTTGAGGAAAAACTGTTTTTT; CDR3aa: CASSLGFEEKLFF
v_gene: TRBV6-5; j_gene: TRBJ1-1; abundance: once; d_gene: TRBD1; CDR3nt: TGTGCCAGTCTAATACAGGGGGTGACTGAAGCTTTCTTT; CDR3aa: CASLIQGVTEAFF
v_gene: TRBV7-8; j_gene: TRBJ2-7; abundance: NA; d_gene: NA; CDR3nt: TGTGCCAGCAGCGAAAACGTCGGGGACTACGAGCAGTACTTC; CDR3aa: CASSENVGDYEQYF
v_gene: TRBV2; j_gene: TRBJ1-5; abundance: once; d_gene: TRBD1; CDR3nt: TGTGCCAGCAGTGAAGACCAGGGACAGTCCCAGCATTTT; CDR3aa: CASSEDQGQSQHF
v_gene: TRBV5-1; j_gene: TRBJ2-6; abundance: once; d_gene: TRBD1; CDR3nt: TGCGCCAGCAAGGGACAGTTTTCTGGGGCCAACGTCCTGACTTTC; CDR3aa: CASKGQFSGANVLTF
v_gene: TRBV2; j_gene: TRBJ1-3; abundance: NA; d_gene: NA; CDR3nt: TGTGCCAGCACCCCGCAGACAGGAAACACCATATATTTT; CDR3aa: CASTPQTGNTIYF
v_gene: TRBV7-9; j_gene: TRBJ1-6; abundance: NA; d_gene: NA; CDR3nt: TGTGCCAGCAGCTTAGAGGCGGTAGGCGATTCACCCCTCCACTTT; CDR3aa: CASSLEAVGDSPLHF
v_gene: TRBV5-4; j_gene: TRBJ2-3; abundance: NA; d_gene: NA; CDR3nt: TGTGCCAGCAGCCCAAATATTGGGGGGCGCACAGATACGCAGTATTTT; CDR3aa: CASSPNIGGRTDTQYF
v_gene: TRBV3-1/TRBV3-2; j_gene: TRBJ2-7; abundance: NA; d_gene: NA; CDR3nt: TGTGCCAGCAGCCAAGAGGGTGGTGGCAGGGGCGGTTTTCACGAGCAGTACTTC; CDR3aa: CASSQEGGGRGGFHEQYF
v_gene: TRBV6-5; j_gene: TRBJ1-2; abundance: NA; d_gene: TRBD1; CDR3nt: TGTGCCAGCAGTTATACGACAGGGGACAACGGCTACACCTTC; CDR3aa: CASSYTTGDNGYTF
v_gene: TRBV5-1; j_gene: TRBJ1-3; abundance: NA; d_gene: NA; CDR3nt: TGCGCCAGCAGCTTGGGCAGCTCTGGAAACACCATATATTTT; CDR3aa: CASSLGSSGNTIYF
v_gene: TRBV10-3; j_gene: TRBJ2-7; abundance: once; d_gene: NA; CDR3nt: TGTGCCATCAGTGGCTCCGGGACCAACTCCTACGAGCAGTACTTC; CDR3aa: CAISGSGTNSYEQYF
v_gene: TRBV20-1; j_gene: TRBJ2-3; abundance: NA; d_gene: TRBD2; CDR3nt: TGCAGTGCTAGTGTGGAGCGGGGGAGCACAGATACGCAGTATTTT; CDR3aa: CSASVERGSTDTQYF
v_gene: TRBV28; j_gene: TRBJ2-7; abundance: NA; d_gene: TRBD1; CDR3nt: TGTGCCAGCAGGGAAGGGACAGGGGGGATTTACGAGCAGTACTTC; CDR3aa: CASREGTGGIYEQYF
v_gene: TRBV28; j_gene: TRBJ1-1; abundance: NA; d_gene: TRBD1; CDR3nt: TGTGCCAGCAGTTCTCAGACAGGGGACACTGAAGCTTTCTTT; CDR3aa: CASSSQTGDTEAFF
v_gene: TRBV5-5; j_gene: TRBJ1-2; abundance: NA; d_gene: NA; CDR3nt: TGTGCCAGCACCTCGTATCGGTGGGGCTACACCTTC; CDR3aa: CASTSYRWGYTF
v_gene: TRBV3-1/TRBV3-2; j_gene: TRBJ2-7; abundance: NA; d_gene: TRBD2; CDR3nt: TGTGCCAGCAGCCAAGAGATTAGCGGGGGTGGTGGGCAGTACTTC; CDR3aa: CASSQEISGGGGQYF
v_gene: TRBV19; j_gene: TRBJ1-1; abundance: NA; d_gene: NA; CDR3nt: TGTGCCAGTAGTATTCGAAGGTTGGGTGAAGCTTTCTTT; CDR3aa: CASSIRRLGEAFF
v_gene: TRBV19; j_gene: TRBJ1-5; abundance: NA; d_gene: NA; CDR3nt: TGTGCCAGTACGGGGTTACGGGGGGCGGCGGGCAATCAGCCCCAGCATTTT; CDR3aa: CASTGLRGAAGNQPQHF
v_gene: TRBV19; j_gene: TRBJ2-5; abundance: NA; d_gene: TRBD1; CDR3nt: TGTGCCAGTGCTCCCGAGGGGACAGGAGAGACCCAGTACTTC; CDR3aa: CASAPEGTGETQYF
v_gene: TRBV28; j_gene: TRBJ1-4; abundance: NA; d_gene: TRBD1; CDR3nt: TGTGCCAGCAGTCCCACGACAGGGGGTGAAAAACTGTTTTTT; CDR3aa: CASSPTTGGEKLFF
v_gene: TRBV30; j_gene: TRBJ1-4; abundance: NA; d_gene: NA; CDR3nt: TGTGCCTGGACCTGGGGGGCAACTAATGAAAAACTGTTTTTT; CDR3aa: CAWTWGATNEKLFF
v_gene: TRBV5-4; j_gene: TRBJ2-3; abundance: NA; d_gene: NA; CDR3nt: TGTGCCAGCAGCCGACAGTTCGGCACAGATACGCAGTATTTT; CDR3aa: CASSRQFGTDTQYF
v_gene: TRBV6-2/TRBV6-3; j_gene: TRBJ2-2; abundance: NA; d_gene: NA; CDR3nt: TGTGCCAGCAGTTACTCACGAGGGTCCAGGGGCCGAACCGGGGAGCTGTTTTTT; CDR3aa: CASSYSRGSRGRTGELFF
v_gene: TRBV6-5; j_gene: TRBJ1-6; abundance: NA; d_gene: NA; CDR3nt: TGTGCCAGCAGTTACTCGCGGGACTCTCAGTCACCCCTCCACTTT; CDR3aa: CASSYSRDSQSPLHF
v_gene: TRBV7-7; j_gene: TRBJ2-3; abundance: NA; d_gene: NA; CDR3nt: TGTGCCAGCAGCTTGGGTCTCCCCCCGGATACGCAGTATTTT; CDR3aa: CASSLGLPPDTQYF
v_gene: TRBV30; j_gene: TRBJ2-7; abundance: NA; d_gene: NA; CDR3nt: TGTGCCTGGAGGGGCCGACAGGGAGGGATTCACTACGAGCAGTACTTC; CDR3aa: CAWRGRQGGIHYEQYF
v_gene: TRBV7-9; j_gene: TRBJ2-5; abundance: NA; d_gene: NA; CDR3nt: TGTGCCAGCAGCCGACTAGGGGGGCGAGAGACCCAGTACTTC; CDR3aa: CASSRLGGRETQYF
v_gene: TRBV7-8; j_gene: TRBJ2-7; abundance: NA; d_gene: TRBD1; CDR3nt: TGTGCCAGCAGCTCGGGACAGGGGCTGAACGAGCAGTACTTC; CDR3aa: CASSSGQGLNEQYF
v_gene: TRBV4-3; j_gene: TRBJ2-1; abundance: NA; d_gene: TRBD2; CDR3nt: TGCGCCAGCAGCCAAGACGGGACTAGCTTCGATGAGCAGTTCTTC; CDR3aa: CASSQDGTSFDEQFF
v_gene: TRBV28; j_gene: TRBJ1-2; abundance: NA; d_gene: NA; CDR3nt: TGTGCCAGCAGTTTGGGTTTCGGCTACACCTTC; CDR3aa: CASSLGFGYTF
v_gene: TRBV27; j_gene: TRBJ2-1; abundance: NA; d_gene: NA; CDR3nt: TGTGCCAGTACCCGGGGGTTTCTCGACAATGAGCAGTTCTTC; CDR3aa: CASTRGFLDNEQFF
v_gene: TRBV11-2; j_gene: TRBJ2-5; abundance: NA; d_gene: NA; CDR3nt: TGTGCCAGCAGCTTAGTGAGTTTGCCGGGGGAGACCCAGTACTTC; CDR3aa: CASSLVSLPGETQYF
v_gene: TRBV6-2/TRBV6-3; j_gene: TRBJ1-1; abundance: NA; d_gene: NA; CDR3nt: TGTGCCAGCAGTTACTCGCGTATGGCAGAGATAATGAACACTGAAGCTTTCTTT; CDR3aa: CASSYSRMAEIMNTEAFF
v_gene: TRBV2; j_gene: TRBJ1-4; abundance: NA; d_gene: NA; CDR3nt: TGTGCCAGCAGTGTGGGCAGGGGCGTCAATGAAAAACTGTTTTTT; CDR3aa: CASSVGRGVNEKLFF
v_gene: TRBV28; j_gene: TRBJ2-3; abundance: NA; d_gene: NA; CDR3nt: TGTGCCAGCCGTAGGGCGGGAAGCACAGATACGCAGTATTTT; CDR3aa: CASRRAGSTDTQYF
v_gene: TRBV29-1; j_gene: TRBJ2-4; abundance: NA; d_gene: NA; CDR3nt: TGCAGCGTTGAGGTCCTGGCCCGAACTCCCGGTACCAAAAACATTCAGTACTTC; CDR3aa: CSVEVLARTPGTKNIQYF
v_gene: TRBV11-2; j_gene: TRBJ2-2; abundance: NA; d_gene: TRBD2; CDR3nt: TGTGCCAGCAGCCCTGGGACTAGCGCGGCGAACACCGGGGAGCTGTTTTTT; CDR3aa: CASSPGTSAANTGELFF
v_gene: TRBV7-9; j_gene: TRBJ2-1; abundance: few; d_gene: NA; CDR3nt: TGTGCCAGCACCAATTATATTGGGGGGGCATACGAGCAGTTCTTC; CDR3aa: CASTNYIGGAYEQFF
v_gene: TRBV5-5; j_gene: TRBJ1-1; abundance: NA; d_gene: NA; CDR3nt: TGTGCCAGCAGCCTCTACTATGGGCTCGACACTGAAGCTTTCTTT; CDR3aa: CASSLYYGLDTEAFF
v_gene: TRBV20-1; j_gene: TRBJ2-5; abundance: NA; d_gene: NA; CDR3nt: TGCAGTGCTAGTTTGACAGGCATAACGGAGACCCAGTACTTC; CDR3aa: CSASLTGITETQYF
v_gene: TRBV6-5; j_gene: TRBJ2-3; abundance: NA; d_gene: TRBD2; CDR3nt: TGTGCCAGCAGTTTAGTAGCGGGGGGCACAGATACGCAGTATTTT; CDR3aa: CASSLVAGGTDTQYF
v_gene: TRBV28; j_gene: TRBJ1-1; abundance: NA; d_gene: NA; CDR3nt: TGTGCCAGCAGTACACCAGGGCTTCTGAACACTGAAGCTTTCTTT; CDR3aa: CASSTPGLLNTEAFF